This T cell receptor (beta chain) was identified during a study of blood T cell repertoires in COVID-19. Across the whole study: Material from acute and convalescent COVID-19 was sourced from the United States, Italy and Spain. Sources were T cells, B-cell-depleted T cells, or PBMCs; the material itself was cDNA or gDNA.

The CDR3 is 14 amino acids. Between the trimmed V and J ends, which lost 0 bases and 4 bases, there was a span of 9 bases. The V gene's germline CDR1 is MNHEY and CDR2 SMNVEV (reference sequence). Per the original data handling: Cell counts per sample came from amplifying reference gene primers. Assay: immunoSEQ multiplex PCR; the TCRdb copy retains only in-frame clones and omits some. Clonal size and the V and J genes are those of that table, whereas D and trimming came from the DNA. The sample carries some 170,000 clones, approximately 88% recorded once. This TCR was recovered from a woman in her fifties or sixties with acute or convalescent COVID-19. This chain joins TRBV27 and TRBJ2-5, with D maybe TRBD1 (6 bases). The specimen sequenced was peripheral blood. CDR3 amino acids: CASSLSSRGETQYF. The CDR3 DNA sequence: TGTGCCAGCAGTTTATCGTCCAGGGGAGAGACCCAGTACTTC.